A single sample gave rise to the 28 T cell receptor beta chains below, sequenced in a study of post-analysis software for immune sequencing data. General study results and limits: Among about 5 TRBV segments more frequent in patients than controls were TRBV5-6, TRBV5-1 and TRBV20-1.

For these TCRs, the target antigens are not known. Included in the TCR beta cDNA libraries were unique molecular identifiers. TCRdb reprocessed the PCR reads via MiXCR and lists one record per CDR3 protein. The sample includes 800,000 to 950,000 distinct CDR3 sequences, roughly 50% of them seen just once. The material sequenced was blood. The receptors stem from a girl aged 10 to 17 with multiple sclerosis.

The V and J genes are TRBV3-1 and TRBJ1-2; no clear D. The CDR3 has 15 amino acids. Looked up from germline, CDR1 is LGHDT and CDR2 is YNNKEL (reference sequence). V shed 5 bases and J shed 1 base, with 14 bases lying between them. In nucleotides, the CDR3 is TGTGCCAGCAGCTATCAGGCAAAGGATAACTATGGCTACACCTTC. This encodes CASSYQAKDNYGYTF.

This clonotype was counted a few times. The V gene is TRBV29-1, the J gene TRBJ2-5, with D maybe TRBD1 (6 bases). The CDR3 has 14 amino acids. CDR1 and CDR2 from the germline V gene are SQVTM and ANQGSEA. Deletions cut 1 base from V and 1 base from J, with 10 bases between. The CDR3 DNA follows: TGCAGCGTTGAAGGAACGGACAGCCAAGAGACCCAGTACTTC. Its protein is CSVEGTDSQETQYF. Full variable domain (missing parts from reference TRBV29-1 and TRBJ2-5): SAVISQKPSRDICQRGTSLTIQCQVDSQVTMMFWYRQQPGQSLTLIATANQGSEATYESGFVIDKFPISRPNLTFSTLTVSNMSPEDSSIYLCSVEGTDSQETQYFGPGTRLLVL.

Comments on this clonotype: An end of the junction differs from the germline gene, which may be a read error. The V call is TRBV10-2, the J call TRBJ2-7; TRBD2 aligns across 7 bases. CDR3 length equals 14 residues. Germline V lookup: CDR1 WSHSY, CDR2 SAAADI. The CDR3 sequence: CASRSLAEEETQDF. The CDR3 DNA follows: TGCGCCAGCCGTTCCCTAGCGGAGGAAGAGACCCAGGACTTC.

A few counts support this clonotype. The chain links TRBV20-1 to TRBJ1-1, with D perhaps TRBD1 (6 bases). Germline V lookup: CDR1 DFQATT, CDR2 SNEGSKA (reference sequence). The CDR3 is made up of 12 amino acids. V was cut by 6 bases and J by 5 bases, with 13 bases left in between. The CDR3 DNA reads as TGCAGTGCGTGGGGGCAAGGGACTGAAGCTTTCTTT. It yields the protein CSAWGQGTEAFF.

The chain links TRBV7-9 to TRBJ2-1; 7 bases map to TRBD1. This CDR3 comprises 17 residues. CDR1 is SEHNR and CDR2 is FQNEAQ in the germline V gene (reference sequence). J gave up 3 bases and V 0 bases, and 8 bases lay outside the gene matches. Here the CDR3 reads CASSLARQGRFYNEQFF. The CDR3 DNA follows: TGTGCCAGCAGCTTAGCCCGACAGGGACGGTTCTACAATGAGCAGTTCTTC.

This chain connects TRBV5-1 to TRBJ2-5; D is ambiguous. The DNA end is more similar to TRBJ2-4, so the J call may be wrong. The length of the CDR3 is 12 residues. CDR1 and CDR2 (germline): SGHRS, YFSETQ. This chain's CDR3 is CASRNNTNIQYF. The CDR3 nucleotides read TGCGCCAGCAGGAACAATACGAACATTCAGTACTTC.

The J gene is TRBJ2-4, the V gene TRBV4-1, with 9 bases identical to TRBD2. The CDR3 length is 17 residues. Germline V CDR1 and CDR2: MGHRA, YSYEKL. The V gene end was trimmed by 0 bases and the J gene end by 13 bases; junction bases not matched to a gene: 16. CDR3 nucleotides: TGCGCCAGCAGCCAAGATGATGGACTAGCGCCACCGGTGGAGCAGTACTTC. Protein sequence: CASSQDDGLAPPVEQYF.

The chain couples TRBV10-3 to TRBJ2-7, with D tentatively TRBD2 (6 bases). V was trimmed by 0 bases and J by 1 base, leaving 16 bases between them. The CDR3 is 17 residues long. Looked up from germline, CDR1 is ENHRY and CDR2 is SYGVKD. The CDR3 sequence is CAISESNGARGSYEQYF. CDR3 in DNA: TGTGCCATCAGTGAGTCTAATGGGGCCCGGGGGTCCTACGAGCAGTACTTC.

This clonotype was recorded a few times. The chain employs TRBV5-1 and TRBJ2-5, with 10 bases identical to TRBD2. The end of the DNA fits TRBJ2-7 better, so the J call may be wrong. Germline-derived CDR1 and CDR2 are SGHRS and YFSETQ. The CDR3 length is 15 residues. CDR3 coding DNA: TGCGCCAGCAGCTTACTGAGCGGGGGGGCCTACGAGCAGTACTTC. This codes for CASSLLSGGAYEQYF.

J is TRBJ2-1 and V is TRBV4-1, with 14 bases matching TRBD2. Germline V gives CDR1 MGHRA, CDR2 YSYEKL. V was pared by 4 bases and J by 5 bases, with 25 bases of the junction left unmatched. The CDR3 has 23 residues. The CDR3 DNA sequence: TGCGCCAGCAGCCGATTAGCGGGGGAGCACGGGACTAGCGGGAGATTAAGCGACAATGAGCAGTTCTTC. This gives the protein CASSRLAGEHGTSGRLSDNEQFF.

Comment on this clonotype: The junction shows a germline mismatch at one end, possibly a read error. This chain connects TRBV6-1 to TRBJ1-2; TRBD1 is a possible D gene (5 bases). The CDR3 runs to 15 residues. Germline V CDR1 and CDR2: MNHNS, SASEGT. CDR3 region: CAGSEKGTDLYGYTF. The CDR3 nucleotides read TGTGCCGGCAGTGAAAAAGGGACGGATCTATATGGCTACACCTTC.

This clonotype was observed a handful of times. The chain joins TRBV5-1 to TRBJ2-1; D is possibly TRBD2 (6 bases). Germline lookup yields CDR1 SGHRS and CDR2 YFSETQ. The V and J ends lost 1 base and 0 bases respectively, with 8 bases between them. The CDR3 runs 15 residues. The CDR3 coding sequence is TGCGCCAGCAGCTTGTACGGGAGCTCCTACAATGAGCAGTTCTTC. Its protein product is CASSLYGSSYNEQFF.

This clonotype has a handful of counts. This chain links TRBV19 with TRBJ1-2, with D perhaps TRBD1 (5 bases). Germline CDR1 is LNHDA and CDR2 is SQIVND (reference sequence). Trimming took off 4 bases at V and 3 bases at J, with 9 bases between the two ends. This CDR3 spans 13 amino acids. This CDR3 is CASSSRADYGYTF. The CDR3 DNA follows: TGTGCCAGTAGTAGCAGGGCTGACTATGGCTACACCTTC.

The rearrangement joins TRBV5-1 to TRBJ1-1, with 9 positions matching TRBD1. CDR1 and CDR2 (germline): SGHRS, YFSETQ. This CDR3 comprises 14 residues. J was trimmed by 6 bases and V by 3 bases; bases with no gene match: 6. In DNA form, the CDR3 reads TGCGCCAGCAGCTGGGGACAGGGAGTAGCTGAAGCTTTCTTT. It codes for CASSWGQGVAEAFF.

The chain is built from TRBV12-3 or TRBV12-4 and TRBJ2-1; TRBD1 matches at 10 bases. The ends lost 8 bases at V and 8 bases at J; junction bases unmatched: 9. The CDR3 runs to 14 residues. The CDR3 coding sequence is TGTGCCAGCGGGGGTCGGACAGGGGGGCATGAGCAGTTCTTC. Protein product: CASGGRTGGHEQFF.

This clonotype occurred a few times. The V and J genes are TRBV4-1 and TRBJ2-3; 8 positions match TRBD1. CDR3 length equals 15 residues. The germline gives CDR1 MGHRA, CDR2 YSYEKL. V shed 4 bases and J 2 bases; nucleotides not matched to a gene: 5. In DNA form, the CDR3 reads TGCGCCAGCAGCCTACAGGGGGTAACCACAGATACGCAGTATTTT. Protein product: CASSLQGVTTDTQYF.

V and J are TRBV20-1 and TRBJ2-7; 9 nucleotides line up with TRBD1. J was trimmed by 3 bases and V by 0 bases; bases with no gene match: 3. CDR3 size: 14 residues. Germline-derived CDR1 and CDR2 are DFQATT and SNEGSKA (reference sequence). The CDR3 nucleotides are TGCAGTGCTAGAGAGAACAGGGGGCTCTACGAGCAGTACTTC. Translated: CSARENRGLYEQYF.

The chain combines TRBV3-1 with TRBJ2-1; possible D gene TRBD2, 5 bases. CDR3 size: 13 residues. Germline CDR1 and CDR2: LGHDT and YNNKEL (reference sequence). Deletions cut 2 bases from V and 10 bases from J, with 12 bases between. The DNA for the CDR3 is TGTGCCAGCAGCCAAACAGAAAAGCGGGAGCAGTTCTTC. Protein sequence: CASSQTEKREQFF.

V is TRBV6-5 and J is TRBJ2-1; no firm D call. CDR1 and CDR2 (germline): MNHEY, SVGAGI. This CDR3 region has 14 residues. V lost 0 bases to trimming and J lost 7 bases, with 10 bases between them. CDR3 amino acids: CASSYSNVGNEQFF. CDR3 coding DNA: TGTGCCAGCAGTTACTCGAACGTGGGGAATGAGCAGTTCTTC.

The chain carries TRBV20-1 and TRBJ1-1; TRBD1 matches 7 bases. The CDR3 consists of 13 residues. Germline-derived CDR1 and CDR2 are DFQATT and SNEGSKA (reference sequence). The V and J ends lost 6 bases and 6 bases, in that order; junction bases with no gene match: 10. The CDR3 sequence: CSASGGPGPEAFF. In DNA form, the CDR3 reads TGCAGTGCCTCAGGGGGACCGGGGCCTGAAGCTTTCTTT.

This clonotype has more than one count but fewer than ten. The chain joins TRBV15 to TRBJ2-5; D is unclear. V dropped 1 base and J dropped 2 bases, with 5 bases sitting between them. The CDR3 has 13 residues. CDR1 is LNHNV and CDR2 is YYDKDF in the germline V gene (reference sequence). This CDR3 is CATSRVPQETQYF. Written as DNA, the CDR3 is TGTGCCACCAGCAGAGTCCCTCAAGAGACCCAGTACTTC.

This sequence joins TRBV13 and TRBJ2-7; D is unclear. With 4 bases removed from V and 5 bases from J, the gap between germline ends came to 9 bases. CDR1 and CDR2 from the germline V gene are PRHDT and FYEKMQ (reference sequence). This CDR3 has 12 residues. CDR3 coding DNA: TGTGCCAGCAGCTACCGGGCAAACGAGCAGTACTTC. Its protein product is CASSYRANEQYF.

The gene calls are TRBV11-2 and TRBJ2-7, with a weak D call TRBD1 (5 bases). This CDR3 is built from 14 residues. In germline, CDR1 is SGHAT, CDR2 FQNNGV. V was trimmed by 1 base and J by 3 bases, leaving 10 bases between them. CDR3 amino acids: CASSLGIQDYEQYF. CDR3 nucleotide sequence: TGTGCCAGCAGCTTAGGTATACAGGACTACGAGCAGTACTTC.

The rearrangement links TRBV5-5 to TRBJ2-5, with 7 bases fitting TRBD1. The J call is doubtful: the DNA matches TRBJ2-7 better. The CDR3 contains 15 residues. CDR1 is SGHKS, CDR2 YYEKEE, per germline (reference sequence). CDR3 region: CASSLGTGDYYEQYF. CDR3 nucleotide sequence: TGTGCCAGCAGCTTGGGGACAGGAGATTACTACGAGCAGTACTTC.

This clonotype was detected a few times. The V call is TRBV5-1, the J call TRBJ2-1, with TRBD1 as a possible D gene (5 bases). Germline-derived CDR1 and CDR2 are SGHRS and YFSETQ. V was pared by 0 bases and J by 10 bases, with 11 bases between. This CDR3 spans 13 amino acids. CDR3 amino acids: CASSLARQTEQFF. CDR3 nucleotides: TGCGCCAGCAGCTTGGCTAGACAGACGGAGCAGTTCTTC.

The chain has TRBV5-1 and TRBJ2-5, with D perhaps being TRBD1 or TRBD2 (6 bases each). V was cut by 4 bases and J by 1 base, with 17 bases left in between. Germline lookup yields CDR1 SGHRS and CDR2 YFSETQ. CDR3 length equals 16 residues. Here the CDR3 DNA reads TGCGCCAGCAGCAATCTAGTGGGGGGCCTCCAAGAGACCCAGTACTTC. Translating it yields CASSNLVGGLQETQYF.

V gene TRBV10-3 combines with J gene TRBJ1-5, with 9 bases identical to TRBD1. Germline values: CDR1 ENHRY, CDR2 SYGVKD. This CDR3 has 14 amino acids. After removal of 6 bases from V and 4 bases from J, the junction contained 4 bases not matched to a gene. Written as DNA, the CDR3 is TGTGCCATCAGCCGGGACAGGGCGAATCAGCCCCAGCATTTT. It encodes CAISRDRANQPQHF.

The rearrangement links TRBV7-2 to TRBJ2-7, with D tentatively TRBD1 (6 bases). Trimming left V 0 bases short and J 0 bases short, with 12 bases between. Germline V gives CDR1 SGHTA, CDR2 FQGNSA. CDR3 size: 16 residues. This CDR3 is CASSLARAGDSYEQYF. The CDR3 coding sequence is TGTGCCAGCAGCTTAGCTCGTGCAGGGGACTCCTACGAGCAGTACTTC.